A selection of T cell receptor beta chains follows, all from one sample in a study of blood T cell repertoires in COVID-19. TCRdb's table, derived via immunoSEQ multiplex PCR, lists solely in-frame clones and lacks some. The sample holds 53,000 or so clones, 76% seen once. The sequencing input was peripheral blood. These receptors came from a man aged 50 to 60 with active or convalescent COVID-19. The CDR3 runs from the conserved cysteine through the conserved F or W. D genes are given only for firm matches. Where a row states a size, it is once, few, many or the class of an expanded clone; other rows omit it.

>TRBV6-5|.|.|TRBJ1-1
CASMGRGTGTEAFF
TGTGCCAGCATGGGTAGGGGGACGGGCACTGAAGCTTTCTTT
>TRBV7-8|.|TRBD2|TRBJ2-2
CASSSRAGGWTGELFF
TGTGCCAGCAGCTCCCGAGCGGGAGGTTGGACCGGGGAGCTGTTTTTT
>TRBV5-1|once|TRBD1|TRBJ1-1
CASSGDRGHTEAFF
TGCGCCAGCAGCGGGGACAGGGGCCACACTGAAGCTTTCTTT
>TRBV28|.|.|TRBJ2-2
CATTNTGELFF
TGTGCCACCACTAACACCGGGGAGCTGTTTTTT
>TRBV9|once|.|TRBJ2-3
CASSVEEGATDTQYF
TGTGCCAGCAGCGTAGAGGAGGGGGCCACAGATACGCAGTATTTT
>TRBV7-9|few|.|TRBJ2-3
CASSLEASEAASTDTQYF
TGTGCCAGCAGCTTAGAGGCTAGCGAAGCTGCTAGCACAGATACGCAGTATTTT
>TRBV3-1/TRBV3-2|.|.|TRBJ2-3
CASSQAGGRPSDTQYF
TGTGCCAGCAGCCAAGCTGGAGGTAGGCCGTCGGATACGCAGTATTTT
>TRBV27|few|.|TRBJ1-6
CASSSGPYPGEGSPLHF
TGTGCCAGCAGTTCAGGCCCTTACCCAGGGGAGGGTTCACCCCTCCACTTT
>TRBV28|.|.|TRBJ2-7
CASSPAGWGEQYF
TGTGCCAGCAGTCCCGCGGGTTGGGGCGAGCAGTACTTC
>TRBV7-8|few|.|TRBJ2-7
CASSLVPGLAAQYF
TGTGCCAGCAGCTTAGTACCGGGACTTGCTGCACAGTACTTC
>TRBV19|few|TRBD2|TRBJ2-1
CASTSTGGAYNEQFF
TGTGCCAGTACCTCTACCGGGGGGGCCTACAATGAGCAGTTCTTC
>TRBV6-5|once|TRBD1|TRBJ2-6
CASARDSSGANVLTF
TGTGCCAGCGCAAGGGACAGCTCTGGGGCCAACGTCCTGACTTTC
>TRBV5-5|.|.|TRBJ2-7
CASSLGRQANYEQYF
TGTGCCAGCAGCTTGGGGCGACAGGCGAACTACGAGCAGTACTTC
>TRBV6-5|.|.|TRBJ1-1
CASSPPRGSNTEAFF
TGTGCCAGCAGTCCCCCTAGGGGGTCGAACACTGAAGCTTTCTTT
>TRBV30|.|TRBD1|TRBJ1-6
CAWNPRGTGGAVANSPLHF
TGTGCCTGGAATCCAAGGGGGACAGGGGGCGCAGTGGCTAATTCACCCCTCCACTTT
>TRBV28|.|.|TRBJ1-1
CASSLLRGEAFF
TGTGCCAGCAGTTTACTGCGGGGCGAAGCTTTCTTT
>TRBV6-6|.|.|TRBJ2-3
CASSSGTDTQYF
TGTGCCAGCAGTTCCGGCACAGATACGCAGTATTTT
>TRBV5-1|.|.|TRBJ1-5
CASRASPSSNQPQHF
TGCGCCAGCAGGGCATCACCTAGTAGCAATCAGCCCCAGCATTTT
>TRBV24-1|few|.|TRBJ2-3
CATSTRGELDTQYF
TGTGCCACCAGCACGAGAGGAGAGCTAGATACGCAGTATTTT
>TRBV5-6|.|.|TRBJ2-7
CASSWTPGEGYEQYF
TGTGCCAGCAGCTGGACCCCGGGAGAGGGCTACGAGCAGTACTTC
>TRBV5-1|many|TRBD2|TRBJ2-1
CASSLAASSYNEQFF
TGCGCCAGCAGCCTAGCGGCTAGCTCCTACAATGAGCAGTTCTTC
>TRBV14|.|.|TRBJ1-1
CASSRTGNTEAFF
TGTGCCAGCAGCCGGACGGGAAACACTGAAGCTTTCTTT
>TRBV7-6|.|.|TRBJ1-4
CASSPTGATNEKLFF
TGTGCCAGCAGCCCCACAGGTGCAACTAATGAAAAACTGTTTTTT
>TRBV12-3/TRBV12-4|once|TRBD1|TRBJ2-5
CASSSTGVETQYF
TGTGCCAGCAGTTCCACAGGGGTCGAGACCCAGTACTTC
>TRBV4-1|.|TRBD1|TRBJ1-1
CASSQDPGQEYTEAFF
TGCGCCAGCAGCCAAGATCCCGGACAGGAGTACACTGAAGCTTTCTTT
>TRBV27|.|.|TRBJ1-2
CASSVNQGFHGGYTF
TGTGCCAGCTCGGTCAACCAGGGTTTCCATGGTGGCTACACCTTC